The rows below give T cell receptor beta chains drawn from one sample of a study of blood T cell repertoires in COVID-19. TCRdb keeps only in-frame clones here, not all; method: immunoSEQ multiplex PCR. The sample lists about 160,000 clones; 80% were seen once. The material sequenced was PBMCs or T cells enriched from blood (not recorded which). These receptor sequences come from a woman aged 55-69 years who had recovered from COVID-19. The CDR3 runs from the conserved cysteine through the conserved F or W. Fields, in order: J gene, D gene, clone size, V gene, CDR3 protein, CDR3 DNA. A D gene is named only where the DNA matches it firmly. For some rows the clone size is stated as once, few or many, or as a class when expanded; others skip it.

TRBJ2-7	-	-	TRBV19	CASSRTVSSYEQYF	TGTGCCAGTAGTAGAACTGTGAGCTCCTACGAGCAGTACTTC
TRBJ2-4	TRBD1	-	TRBV5-4	CASSPEGQGQNIQYF	TGTGCCAGCAGCCCTGAGGGACAGGGACAAAACATTCAGTACTTC
TRBJ2-3	TRBD1	-	TRBV27	CASSLSSPTGASTDTQYF	TGTGCCAGCAGTTTATCCTCCCCCACAGGGGCTAGCACAGATACGCAGTATTTT
TRBJ2-3	-	-	TRBV24-1	CATSDLRGSDTQYF	TGTGCCACCAGTGATTTGCGCGGGTCAGATACGCAGTATTTT
TRBJ2-1	TRBD2	-	TRBV19	CASTPLDSGGSYNEQFF	TGTGCCAGCACCCCTCTGGATAGCGGGGGGTCCTACAATGAGCAGTTCTTC
TRBJ1-6	-	-	TRBV27	CASSATQHSYNSPLHF	TGTGCCAGCAGTGCGACACAACACTCCTATAATTCACCCCTCCACTTT
TRBJ2-3	-	few	TRBV19	CASSINGADTQYF	TGTGCCAGTAGTATAAACGGGGCAGATACGCAGTATTTT
TRBJ2-6	-	-	TRBV11-2	CASSPRGSGANVLTF	TGTGCCAGCAGCCCTCGGGGGTCTGGGGCCAACGTCCTGACTTTC
TRBJ2-5	TRBD1	-	TRBV3-1/TRBV3-2	CASSQPRGQETQYF	TGTGCCAGCAGCCAACCCAGGGGGCAAGAGACCCAGTACTTC
TRBJ1-2	-	few	TRBV5-4	CASSPLGGANYGYTF	TGTGCCAGCAGCCCCCTGGGGGGGGCTAACTATGGCTACACCTTC
TRBJ1-2	-	-	TRBV7-9	CASSQGRTNYGYTF	TGTGCCAGCAGCCAGGGAAGGACCAACTATGGCTACACCTTC
TRBJ2-1	-	-	TRBV20-1	CSASSGTHYNEQFF	TGCAGTGCTAGTTCTGGGACTCACTACAATGAGCAGTTCTTC
TRBJ2-7	TRBD2	once	TRBV14	CASSHVAGYEQYF	TGTGCCAGCAGCCATGTAGCGGGCTACGAGCAGTACTTC
TRBJ1-6	-	-	TRBV6-1	CASSERAGYNSPLHF	TGTGCCAGCAGTGAAAGGGCGGGCTATAATTCACCCCTCCACTTT
TRBJ1-6	-	-	TRBV7-8	CASSLLRTNNNSPLHF	TGTGCCAGCAGCTTACTTCGGACAAATAATAATTCACCCCTCCACTTT
TRBJ2-3	TRBD2	-	TRBV4-2	CASSKTSGGAVDTQYF	TGTGCCAGCAGCAAGACTAGCGGGGGGGCCGTAGATACGCAGTATTTT
TRBJ2-1	TRBD1	-	TRBV6-6	CASSSTGLNEQFF	TGTGCCAGCAGTTCGACAGGGCTAAATGAGCAGTTCTTC